This TCR beta chain was captured by sequencing in a study of shared clonotypes between healthy human individuals. Produced via immunoSEQ multiplex PCR; TCRdb's table is partial and in-frame only. The sample contains 500,000 to 550,000 clones, roughly 95% of which appear only once. With 10 bases removed from V and 4 bases from J, the gap between germline ends came to 8 bases. CDR3 length: 10 amino acids. The germline gives CDR1 MNHEY, CDR2 SVGAGI. V is TRBV6-5 and J is TRBJ2-7; a possible D gene is TRBD2 (6 bases). The sequence derives from a woman aged 25 to 39 in good health. Material: naive CD4+ T cells sorted from blood. The subset here: CD45RA+ positively selected. The CDR3 bases are TGTGCCACGGGGGTGTACGAGCAGTACTTC. This encodes CATGVYEQYF.